The 19 T cell receptor beta chains presented below share a single source sample, sequenced in a study of blood T cell repertoires in COVID-19. Libraries were prepared by immunoSEQ multiplex PCR; TCRdb keeps only in-frame clonotypes and omits some of them. Here the sample spans 250,000 to 350,000 clones, approximately 84% being singletons. Sequencing input: peripheral blood. All receptors come from a human donor with COVID-19, enrolled during active disease. The donor label of this sample is uncertain.

This chain connects TRBV9 to TRBJ2-2; TRBD1 agrees at 11 bases. The V gene end was trimmed by 0 bases and the J gene end by 3 bases; junction bases not matched to a gene: 4. The CDR3 is 17 residues long. Germline assignment: CDR1 SGDLS and CDR2 YYNGEE. The CDR3 region is CASSVEGTGGDTGELFF. CDR3 nucleotide sequence: TGTGCCAGCAGCGTAGAGGGGACAGGGGGTGACACCGGGGAGCTGTTTTTT.

This chain links TRBV12-3 or TRBV12-4 with TRBJ1-5; no firm D call. The V and J ends lost 6 bases and 7 bases respectively, with 13 bases between them. The CDR3 sequence is 13 residues long. The CDR3 coding sequence is TGTGCCAGCAGCCAACAGATTCACCAGCCCCAGCATTTT. Translating it yields CASSQQIHQPQHF.

The CDR3 here is CASRRGGMNTEAFF. The CDR3 DNA is TGTGCCAGCCGGAGGGGGGGAATGAACACTGAAGCTTTCTTT. The gene calls are TRBV28 and TRBJ1-1; TRBD1 is a possible D gene (6 bases). This CDR3 contains 14 residues. Germline lookup yields CDR1 MDHEN and CDR2 SYDVKM. V gave up 8 bases and J gave up 0 bases, with 13 bases separating them.

This clone was seen more than once but under ten times. The chain is built from TRBV4-1 and TRBJ2-5; 12 positions match TRBD2. Germline lookup yields CDR1 MGHRA and CDR2 YSYEKL. V lost 3 bases to trimming and J lost 4 bases; unmatched junction nucleotides: 3. The CDR3 is 15 amino acids. CDR3: CASSQGLAGGETQYF. As DNA, the CDR3 is TGCGCCAGCAGCCAGGGACTAGCGGGTGGAGAGACCCAGTACTTC.

This chain uses TRBV7-3 with TRBJ2-5, with D possibly being TRBD2 (6 bases). V shed 4 bases and J shed 4 bases, with 16 bases lying between them. Germline V CDR1 and CDR2: SGHTA, FQGTGA. The CDR3 extends over 15 amino acids. The CDR3, as DNA: TGTGCCAGCAGCTCAAACGGGGGAGCAGCAGAGACCCAGTACTTC. This encodes CASSSNGGAAETQYF.

The CDR3 spells CAWSVRGGHYTF. As DNA, the CDR3 is TGTGCCTGGAGTGTACGAGGGGGCCACTACACCTTC. The chain recombines TRBV30 with TRBJ1-2; 7 nucleotides align to TRBD1. Germline V gene sequence: CDR1 GTSNPN, CDR2 SVGIG (reference sequence). The CDR3 has 12 amino acids. Trimming took 0 bases from V and 10 from J; bases not matched to a gene: 5.

The chain combines TRBV2 with TRBJ2-3, with TRBD2 as a possible D gene (6 bases). Germline V CDR1 and CDR2: SNHLY, FYNNEI. There are 15 residues in the CDR3. With 6 bases removed from V and 0 bases from J, the gap between germline ends came to 13 bases. The CDR3 protein is CASSASATSTDTQYF. CDR3 DNA: TGTGCCAGCAGCGCTAGCGCAACTAGCACAGATACGCAGTATTTT.

This rearrangement joins TRBV5-1 to TRBJ2-5, with TRBD2 matching over 11 bases. The CDR3 has 17 residues. In germline, CDR1 is SGHRS, CDR2 YFSETQ. The V gene end was trimmed by 1 base and the J gene end by 4 bases; junction bases not matched to a gene: 9. The CDR3 loop is CASSLTSGSSEGETQYF. The CDR3 DNA reads as TGCGCCAGCAGCTTGACTAGCGGGAGTTCTGAAGGAGAGACCCAGTACTTC. The variable domain in full, completed from reference TRBV5-1 and TRBJ2-5, reads KAGVTQTPRYLIKTRGQQVTLSCSPISGHRSVSWYQQTPGQGLQFLFEYFSETQRNKGNFPGRFSGRQFSNSRSEMNVSTLELGDSALYLCASSLTSGSSEGETQYFGPGTRLLVL.

With respect to this clone: Other DNA sequences in this sample translate to the same CDR3. This chain connects TRBV7-2 to TRBJ2-7; 12 bases line up with TRBD2. The CDR3 is 16 residues long. V was clipped by 5 bases and J by 0 bases; unmatched bases: 5. In germline, CDR1 is SGHTA, CDR2 FQGNSA. CDR3 sequence: CASSLGLAGTSYEQYF. In DNA form, the CDR3 reads TGTGCCAGCAGCCTCGGACTAGCGGGAACCTCCTACGAGCAGTACTTC.

V gene TRBV29-1 combines with J gene TRBJ2-1; D might be TRBD1 (6 bases). CDR1 and CDR2 from the germline V gene are SQVTM and ANQGSEA. The CDR3 has 11 amino acids. The CDR3 is CSGRGYNEQFF. CDR3 sequence (DNA): TGCAGTGGCAGGGGTTACAATGAGCAGTTCTTC.

V gene TRBV7-3 combines with J gene TRBJ1-2, with D hard to call. Germline V gene sequence: CDR1 SGHTA, CDR2 FQGTGA. V lost 5 bases, J lost 8 bases, and 15 bases lay in between. This CDR3 has 13 residues. The chain's CDR3 is CASSPGVGGGYTF. CDR3 nucleotide sequence: TGTGCCAGCAGCCCTGGCGTTGGCGGAGGCTACACCTTC.

The chain carries TRBV5-1 and TRBJ1-1; 7 bases fit TRBD1. J lost 2 bases, V lost 1 base, and 5 bases had no gene match. The CDR3 contains 15 residues. The germline gives CDR1 SGHRS, CDR2 YFSETQ. Here the CDR3 reads CASSLSGTVNTEAFF. The DNA for the CDR3 is TGCGCCAGCAGCTTGTCCGGGACAGTAAACACTGAAGCTTTCTTT. The full variable domain, completed using reference TRBV5-1 and TRBJ1-1, is KAGVTQTPRYLIKTRGQQVTLSCSPISGHRSVSWYQQTPGQGLQFLFEYFSETQRNKGNFPGRFSGRQFSNSRSEMNVSTLELGDSALYLCASSLSGTVNTEAFFGQGTRLTVV.

The V call is TRBV30, the J call TRBJ2-7; TRBD2 aligns across 9 bases. Germline-derived CDR1 and CDR2 are GTSNPN and SVGIG (reference sequence). V dropped 0 bases and J dropped 2; count of bases not matched to a gene: 8. The CDR3 length is 16 residues. In DNA, the CDR3 is TGTGCCTGGAGTGTAATAAGGGCGGGGGGGACCTACGAGCAGTACTTC. Residues: CAWSVIRAGGTYEQYF.

This clone was detected only a few times. The chain has TRBV5-5 and TRBJ2-5, with 7 bases matching TRBD2. CDR3 size: 14 residues. J was trimmed by 3 bases and V by 2 bases; bases with no gene match: 4. The germline gives CDR1 SGHKS, CDR2 YYEKEE (reference sequence). The CDR3 region is CASSFEGREETQYF. The CDR3 DNA reads TGTGCCAGCAGCTTTGAGGGGAGGGAAGAGACCCAGTACTTC.

This clone was seen a few times. V gene TRBV27 combines with J gene TRBJ2-7, with D tentatively TRBD1 (6 bases). V shed 6 bases and J shed 0 bases, with 9 bases lying between them. The CDR3 is 13 residues long. Germline CDR1 MNHEY, CDR2 SMNVEV (reference sequence). CDR3 loop: CASSRTDSYEQYF. CDR3 in DNA: TGTGCCAGCAGCAGGACAGACTCCTACGAGCAGTACTTC.

The genes are TRBV7-3 and TRBJ1-2; perhaps TRBD1 as D (6 bases). Germline CDR1 SGHTA, CDR2 FQGTGA. CDR3 length: 15 residues. The germline V and J ends were trimmed by 0 bases and 3 bases, with 11 bases remaining between them. CDR3 nucleotide sequence: TGTGCCAGCAGCTTAACGGGCGGGGGCGACTATGGCTACACCTTC. This encodes CASSLTGGGDYGYTF.

The V and J genes are TRBV7-9 and TRBJ2-7; D remains ambiguous. CDR3 length: 14 residues. Germline CDR1 is SEHNR and CDR2 is FQNEAQ (reference sequence). The V end was cut by 4 bases, the J end by 5 bases, with 15 bases between. The CDR3: CASSSTPSLDEQYF. CDR3 bases: TGTGCCAGCAGCTCGACTCCCAGTCTTGACGAGCAGTACTTC.

The V and J genes are TRBV19 and TRBJ1-2; D gene ambiguous. The length of the CDR3 is 13 residues. With 3 bases removed from V and 4 bases from J, the gap between germline ends came to 9 bases. Germline V gives CDR1 LNHDA, CDR2 SQIVND (reference sequence). The CDR3 is CASSIPGAYGYTF. The CDR3 DNA reads as TGTGCCAGTAGTATTCCGGGAGCCTATGGCTACACCTTC.

The V gene is TRBV18, the J gene TRBJ1-1; TRBD1 might be the D (5 bases). Deletions cut 0 bases from V and 1 base from J, with 6 bases between. The CDR3 totals 14 residues. Germline CDR1 KGHSH, CDR2 LQKENI. The CDR3 DNA follows: TGTGCCAGCTCACCACCGCAGGGGAACACTGAAGCTTTCTTT. Its protein product is CASSPPQGNTEAFF.